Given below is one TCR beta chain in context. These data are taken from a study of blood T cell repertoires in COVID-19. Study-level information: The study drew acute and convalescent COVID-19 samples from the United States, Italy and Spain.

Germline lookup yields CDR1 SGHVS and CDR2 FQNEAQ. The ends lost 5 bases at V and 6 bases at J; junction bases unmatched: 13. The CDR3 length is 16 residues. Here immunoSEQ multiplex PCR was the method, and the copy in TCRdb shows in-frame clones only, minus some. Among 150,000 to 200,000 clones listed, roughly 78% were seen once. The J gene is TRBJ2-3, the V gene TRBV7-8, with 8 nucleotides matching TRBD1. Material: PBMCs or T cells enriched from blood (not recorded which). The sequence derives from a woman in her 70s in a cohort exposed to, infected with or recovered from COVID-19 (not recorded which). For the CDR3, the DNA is TGTGCCAGCAGCAGGCTCAGGGGGCGGCCCGCGGATACGCAGTATTTT. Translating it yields CASSRLRGRPADTQYF.